This T cell receptor beta chain was identified during a study of blood T cell repertoires in COVID-19. Study background: Samples taken during acute and convalescent COVID-19 were collected in the United States, Italy and Spain.

Per the study methods: Amplification of reference gene primers was used by the study to estimate nucleated cell counts. Profiling relied on immunoSEQ multiplex PCR, and the TCRdb table lists in-frame clones only, not all of them. D and trimming come from the DNA, and the V and J calls and clone size come from that table. Of roughly 120,000 clones detected, 70% to 75% appear once; the ten largest clones hold around 6%. Input material: peripheral blood. This sequence originates from a man aged 80 or over with COVID-19, enrolled during active disease.

CDR3 sequence (DNA): TGTGCCAGCAGTTTAAAGGGCGGGGGGCCCAATGAGCAGTTCTTC. Translated: CASSLKGGGPNEQFF. V is TRBV27 and J is TRBJ2-1; the match to TRBD2 covers 8 bases. V lost 2 bases and J lost 6; bases outside the gene matches: 6. The germline V gene encodes CDR1 MNHEY and CDR2 SMNVEV (reference sequence). The CDR3 runs 15 residues.